A selection of T cell receptor beta chains follows, all from one sample in a study of CD8 T cells in Susac syndrome. TCRdb independently ran MiXCR on the immunoSEQ multiplex PCR reads; one entry per CDR3 protein. The sample consists of about 140,000 distinct CDR3 sequences, 85% to 95% of them appearing once. The source material was CD8+ T cells from PBMCs. These receptor sequences come from a human donor with Susac syndrome. CDR3s include the opening cysteine and the closing phenylalanine or tryptophan. D genes are given only for firm matches.

j_gene,d_gene,v_gene,CDR3nt,CDR3aa
TRBJ2-1,TRBD1,TRBV5-1,TGCGCCAGCAGCCGAGGACAGGGGGAAAATGAGCAGTTCTTC,CASSRGQGENEQFF
TRBJ2-5,TRBD1,TRBV2,TGTGCCAACAGAATGACAGGGGCGAGGGTGGAGACCCAGTACTTC,CANRMTGARVETQYF
TRBJ2-4,-,TRBV28,TGTGCCAGCAAAGGGGCGGCGAAAAACATTCAGTACTTC,CASKGAAKNIQYF
TRBJ2-1,-,TRBV6-5,TGTGCCAGCAGCCTCTTGTTGTATGATGAGCAGTTCTTC,CASSLLLYDEQFF
TRBJ1-2,-,TRBV10-2,TGCGCCAGCAGTGAGTCGAAGGGTGGGGGTCGTGGCTACACCTTC,CASSESKGGGRGYTF
TRBJ1-2,TRBD1,TRBV29-1,TGCAGCGTTGTCGGCCAGGGGGCACCCCCATCGGACTATGGCTACACCTTC,CSVVGQGAPPSDYGYTF
TRBJ2-7,TRBD2,TRBV12-3/TRBV12-4,TGTGCCAGCAGTCTAGCGGGAATCTACGAGCAGTACTTC,CASSLAGIYEQYF
TRBJ2-1,TRBD2,TRBV6-4,TGTGCCAGCAGTGAGGGGGAGGGCTCCTACAATGAGCAGTTCTTC,CASSEGEGSYNEQFF
TRBJ2-7,TRBD2,TRBV29-1,TGCAGCCATTCAGCGGGGGGGGACGAGCAGTACTTC,CSHSAGGDEQYF
TRBJ2-7,-,TRBV14,TGTGCCAGCAGCCAAGATCCATCGCACGAGCAGTACTTC,CASSQDPSHEQYF
TRBJ2-2,-,TRBV12-3/TRBV12-4,TGTGCCAGCAGTTATTTGGCCGCCGGGGAGCTGTTTTTT,CASSYLAAGELFF
TRBJ2-3,TRBD1,TRBV24-1,TGTGCCACCAGTGATACAGGGGCCTCCACAGATACGCAGTATTTT,CATSDTGASTDTQYF
TRBJ1-3,-,TRBV15,TGTGCCACCAGCAGAGATAAGGGACCTGGAAACACCATATATTTT,CATSRDKGPGNTIYF
TRBJ1-2,-,TRBV3-1,TGTGCCAGCAGACCCGGTTGGCAGGGGAGCTATGGCTACACCTTC,CASRPGWQGSYGYTF
TRBJ2-1,-,TRBV7-9,TGTGCCAGCATCCAAGACAGAAGGTTTGAGCAGTTCTTC,CASIQDRRFEQFF
TRBJ1-2,-,TRBV20-1,TGCAGTGCCCCGCTGGGTAACTATGGCTACACCTTC,CSAPLGNYGYTF
TRBJ2-7,-,TRBV5-1,TGCGCCAGCAGCTTGGGGTCGCCGGGAAACTCCTACGAGCAGTACTTC,CASSLGSPGNSYEQYF
TRBJ1-1,-,TRBV30,TGTGCCAGCGGGCAGCTTCGCACTGAAGCTTTCTTT,CASGQLRTEAFF
TRBJ1-1,-,TRBV5-1,TGCGCCAGCAGCTTGGGGGCCCCGGCGAACACTGAAGCTTTCTTT,CASSLGAPANTEAFF